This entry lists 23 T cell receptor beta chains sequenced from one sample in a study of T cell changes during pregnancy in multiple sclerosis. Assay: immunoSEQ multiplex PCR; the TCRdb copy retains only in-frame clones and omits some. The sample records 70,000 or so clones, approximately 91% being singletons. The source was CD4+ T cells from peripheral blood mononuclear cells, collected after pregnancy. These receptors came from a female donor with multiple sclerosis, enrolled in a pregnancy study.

The CDR3 loop reads CASSEAGLGEGYTF. DNA for the CDR3: TGTGCCAGCAGTGAAGCGGGACTGGGAGAGGGCTACACCTTC. The chain carries TRBV2 and TRBJ1-2; weak D call: TRBD1 (5 bases). The germline V gene encodes CDR1 SNHLY and CDR2 FYNNEI. This CDR3 has 14 amino acids. V gave up 0 bases and J gave up 8 bases, with 13 bases separating them.

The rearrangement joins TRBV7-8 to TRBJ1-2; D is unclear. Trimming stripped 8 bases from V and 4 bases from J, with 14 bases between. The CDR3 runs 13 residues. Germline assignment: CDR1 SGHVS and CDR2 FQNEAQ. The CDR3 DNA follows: TGTGCCAGCTCCGAGCCCGGTTCCTATGGCTACACCTTC. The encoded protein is CASSEPGSYGYTF.

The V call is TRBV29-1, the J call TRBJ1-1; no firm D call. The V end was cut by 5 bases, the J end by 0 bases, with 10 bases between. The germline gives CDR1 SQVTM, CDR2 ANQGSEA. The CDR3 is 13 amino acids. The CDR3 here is CSVSPLMNTEAFF. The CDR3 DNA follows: TGCAGCGTTTCCCCCCTTATGAACACTGAAGCTTTCTTT.

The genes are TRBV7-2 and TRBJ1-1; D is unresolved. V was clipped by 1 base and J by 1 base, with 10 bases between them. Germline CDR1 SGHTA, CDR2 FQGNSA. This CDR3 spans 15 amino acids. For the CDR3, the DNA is TGTGCCAGCAGCTTAGTGTCCAGTCAGAACACTGAAGCTTTCTTT. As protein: CASSLVSSQNTEAFF.

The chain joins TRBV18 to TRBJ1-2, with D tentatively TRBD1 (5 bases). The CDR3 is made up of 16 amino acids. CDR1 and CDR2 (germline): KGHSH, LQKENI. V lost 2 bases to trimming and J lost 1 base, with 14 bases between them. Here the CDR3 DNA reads TGTGCCAGCTCACCATCGATCGCAGACAGTAACTATGGCTACACCTTC. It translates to CASSPSIADSNYGYTF. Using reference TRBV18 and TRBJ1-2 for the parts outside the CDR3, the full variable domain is NAGVMQNPRHLVRRRGQEARLRCSPMKGHSHVYWYRQLPEEGLKFMVYLQKENIIDESGMPKERFSAEFPKEGPSILRIQQVVRGDSAAYFCASSPSIADSNYGYTFGSGTRLTVV.

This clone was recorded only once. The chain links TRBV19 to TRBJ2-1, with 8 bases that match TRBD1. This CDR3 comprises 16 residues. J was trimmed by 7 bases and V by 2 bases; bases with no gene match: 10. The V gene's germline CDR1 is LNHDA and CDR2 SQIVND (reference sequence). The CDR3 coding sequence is TGTGCCAGTAGTATACGCCGGACAGGGATAATGAATGAGCAGTTCTTC. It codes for CASSIRRTGIMNEQFF.

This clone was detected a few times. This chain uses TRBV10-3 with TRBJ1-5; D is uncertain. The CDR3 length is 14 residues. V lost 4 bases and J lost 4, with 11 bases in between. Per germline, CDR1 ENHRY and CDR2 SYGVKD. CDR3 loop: CAISGQGGNQPQHF. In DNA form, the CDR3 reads TGTGCCATCAGTGGGCAAGGAGGGAATCAGCCCCAGCATTTT.

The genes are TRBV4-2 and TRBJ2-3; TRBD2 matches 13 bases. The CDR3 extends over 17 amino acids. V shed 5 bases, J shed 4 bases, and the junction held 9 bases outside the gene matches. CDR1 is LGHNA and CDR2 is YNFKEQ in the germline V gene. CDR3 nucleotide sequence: TGTGCCAGCAGCTACGGGACTAGCGGGGTAGGGGCAGATACGCAGTATTTT. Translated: CASSYGTSGVGADTQYF.

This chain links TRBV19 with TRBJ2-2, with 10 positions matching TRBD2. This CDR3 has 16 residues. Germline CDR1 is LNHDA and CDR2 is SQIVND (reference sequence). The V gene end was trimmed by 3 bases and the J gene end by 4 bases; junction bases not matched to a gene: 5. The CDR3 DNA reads TGTGCCAGTAGTATTCGGGCTAGCGGGGGCACCGGGGAGCTGTTTTTT. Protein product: CASSIRASGGTGELFF. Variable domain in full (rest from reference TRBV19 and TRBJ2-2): DGGITQSPKYLFRKEGQNVTLSCEQNLNHDAMYWYRQDPGQGLRLIYYSQIVNDFQKGDIAEGYSVSREKKESFPLTVTSAQKNPTAFYLCASSIRASGGTGELFFGEGSRLTVL.

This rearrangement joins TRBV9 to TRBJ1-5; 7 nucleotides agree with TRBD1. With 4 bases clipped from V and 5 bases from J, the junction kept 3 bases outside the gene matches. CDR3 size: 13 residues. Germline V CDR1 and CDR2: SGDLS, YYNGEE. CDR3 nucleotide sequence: TGTGCCAGCAGCAAAGGGGGCGATCAGCCCCAGCATTTT. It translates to CASSKGGDQPQHF.

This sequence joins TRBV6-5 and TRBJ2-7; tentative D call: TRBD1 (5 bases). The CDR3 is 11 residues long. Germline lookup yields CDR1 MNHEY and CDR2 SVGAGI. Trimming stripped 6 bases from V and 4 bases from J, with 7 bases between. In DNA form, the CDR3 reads TGTGCCAGCAGGTCAGGGTACGAGCAGTACTTC. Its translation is CASRSGYEQYF.

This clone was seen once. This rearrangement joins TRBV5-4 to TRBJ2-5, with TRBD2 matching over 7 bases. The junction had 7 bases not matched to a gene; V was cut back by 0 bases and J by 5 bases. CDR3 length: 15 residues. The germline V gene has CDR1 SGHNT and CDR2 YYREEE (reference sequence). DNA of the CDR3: TGTGCCAGCAGCTTGGGACTAGCAGGAAGGGAGACCCAGTACTTC. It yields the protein CASSLGLAGRETQYF.

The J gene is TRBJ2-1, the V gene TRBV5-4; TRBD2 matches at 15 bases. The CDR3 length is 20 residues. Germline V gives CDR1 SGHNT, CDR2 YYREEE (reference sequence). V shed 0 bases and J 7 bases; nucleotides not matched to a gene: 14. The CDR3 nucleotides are TGTGCCAGCAGCTTGGCCGGTCCGCGGACTAGCGGGAGGGCCGGAAATGAGCAGTTCTTC. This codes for CASSLAGPRTSGRAGNEQFF. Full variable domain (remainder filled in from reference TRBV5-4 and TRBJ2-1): ETGVTQSPTHLIKTRGQQVTLRCSSQSGHNTVSWYQQALGQGPQFIFQYYREEENGRGNFPPRFSGLQFPNYSSELNVNALELDDSALYLCASSLAGPRTSGRAGNEQFFGPGTRLTVL.

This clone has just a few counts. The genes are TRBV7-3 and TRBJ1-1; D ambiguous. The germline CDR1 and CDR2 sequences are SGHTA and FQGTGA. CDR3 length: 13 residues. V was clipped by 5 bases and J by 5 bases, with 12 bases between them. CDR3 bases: TGTGCCAGCAGCCAAACGTCGGGGACTGAAGCTTTCTTT. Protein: CASSQTSGTEAFF.

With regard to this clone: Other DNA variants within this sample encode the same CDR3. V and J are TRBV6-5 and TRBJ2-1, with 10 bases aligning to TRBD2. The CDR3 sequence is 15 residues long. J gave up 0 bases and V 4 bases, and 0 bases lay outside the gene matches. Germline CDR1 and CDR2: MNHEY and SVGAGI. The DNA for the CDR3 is TGTGCCAGCAGTTCTAGCGGGAGCTCCTACAATGAGCAGTTCTTC. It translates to CASSSSGSSYNEQFF.

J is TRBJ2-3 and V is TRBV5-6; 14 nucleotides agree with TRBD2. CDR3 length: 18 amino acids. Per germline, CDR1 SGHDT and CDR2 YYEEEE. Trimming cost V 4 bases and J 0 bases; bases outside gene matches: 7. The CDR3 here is CASSHGTSGGLSTDTQYF. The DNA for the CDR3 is TGTGCCAGCAGCCACGGGACTAGCGGGGGCCTAAGCACAGATACGCAGTATTTT.

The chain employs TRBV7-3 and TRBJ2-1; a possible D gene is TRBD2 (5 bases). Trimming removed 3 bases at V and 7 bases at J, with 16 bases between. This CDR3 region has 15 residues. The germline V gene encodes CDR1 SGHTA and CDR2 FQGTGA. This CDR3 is CASSFSTSNTNEQFF. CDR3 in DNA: TGTGCCAGCAGCTTCAGCACTAGTAACACGAATGAGCAGTTCTTC.

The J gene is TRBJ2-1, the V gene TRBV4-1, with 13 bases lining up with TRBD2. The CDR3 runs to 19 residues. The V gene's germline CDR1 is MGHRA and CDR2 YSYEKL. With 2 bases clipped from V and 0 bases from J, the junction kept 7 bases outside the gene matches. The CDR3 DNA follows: TGCGCCAGCAGCCAATACAGGAGGACTAGCGGGGGCTCCTACAATGAGCAGTTCTTC. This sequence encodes CASSQYRRTSGGSYNEQFF.

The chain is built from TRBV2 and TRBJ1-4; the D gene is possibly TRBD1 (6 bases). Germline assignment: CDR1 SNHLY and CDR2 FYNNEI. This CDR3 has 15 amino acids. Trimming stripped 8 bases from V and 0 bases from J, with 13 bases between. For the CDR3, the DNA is TGTGCCAGCGCCCTTAGGACAGCAACTAATGAAAAACTGTTTTTT. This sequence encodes CASALRTATNEKLFF.

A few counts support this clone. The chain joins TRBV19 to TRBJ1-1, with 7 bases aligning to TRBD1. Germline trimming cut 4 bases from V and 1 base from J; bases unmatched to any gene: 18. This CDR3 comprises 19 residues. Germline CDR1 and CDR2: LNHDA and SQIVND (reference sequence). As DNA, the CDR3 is TGTGCCAGTAGTACCCGCAAATTGGGACAGCTACAAGGGAACACTGAAGCTTTCTTT. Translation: CASSTRKLGQLQGNTEAFF.

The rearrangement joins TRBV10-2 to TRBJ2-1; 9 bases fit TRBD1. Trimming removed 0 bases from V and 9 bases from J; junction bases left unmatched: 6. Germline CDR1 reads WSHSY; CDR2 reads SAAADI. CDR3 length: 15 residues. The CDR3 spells CASSESGTGRGEQFF. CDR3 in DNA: TGCGCCAGCAGTGAGTCTGGGACAGGGAGAGGTGAGCAGTTCTTC.

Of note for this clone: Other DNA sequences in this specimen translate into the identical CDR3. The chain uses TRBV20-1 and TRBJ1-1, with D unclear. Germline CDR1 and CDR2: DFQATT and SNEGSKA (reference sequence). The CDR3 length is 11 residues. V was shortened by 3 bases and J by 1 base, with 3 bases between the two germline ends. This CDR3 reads CSASRNTEAFF. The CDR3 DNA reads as TGCAGTGCTAGCAGGAACACTGAAGCTTTCTTT.

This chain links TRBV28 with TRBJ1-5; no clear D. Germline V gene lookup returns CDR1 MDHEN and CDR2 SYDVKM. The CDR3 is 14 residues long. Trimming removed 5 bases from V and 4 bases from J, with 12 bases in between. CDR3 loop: CASSRLLENQPQHF. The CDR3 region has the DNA TGTGCCAGCAGTCGACTCTTAGAGAATCAGCCCCAGCATTTT.